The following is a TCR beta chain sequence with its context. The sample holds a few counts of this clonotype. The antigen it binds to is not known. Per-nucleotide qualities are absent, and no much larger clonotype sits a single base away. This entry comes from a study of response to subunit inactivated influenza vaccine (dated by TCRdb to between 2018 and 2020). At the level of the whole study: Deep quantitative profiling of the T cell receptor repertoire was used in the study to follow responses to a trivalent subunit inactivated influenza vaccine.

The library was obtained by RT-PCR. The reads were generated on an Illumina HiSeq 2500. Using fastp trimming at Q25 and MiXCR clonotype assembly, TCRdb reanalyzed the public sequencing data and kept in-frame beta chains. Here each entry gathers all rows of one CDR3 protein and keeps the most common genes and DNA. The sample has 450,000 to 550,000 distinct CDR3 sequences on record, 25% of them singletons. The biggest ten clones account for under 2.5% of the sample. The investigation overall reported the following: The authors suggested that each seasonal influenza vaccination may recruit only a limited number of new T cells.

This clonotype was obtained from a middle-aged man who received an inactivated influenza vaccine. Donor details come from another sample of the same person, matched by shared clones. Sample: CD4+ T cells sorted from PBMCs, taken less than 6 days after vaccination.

CDR3 region: CSVEAFGTGFYSTDTQYF. The nucleotide sequence is given as TGCAGCGTTGAAGCATTCGGGACAGGTTTTTATAGCACAGATACGCAGTATTTT. This chain joins TRBV29-1 to TRBJ2-3; 8 central bases correspond to TRBD1. The germline V gene supplies CDR1 SQVTM and CDR2 ANQGSEA. The CDR3 has 18 amino acids, counting the end cysteine and phenylalanine. The read is trimmed to its CDR3 DNA, 54 bases read in frame from base 1. V is pruned by 1 base and J by 0 bases, leaving 12 bases of the junction without a gene match.